A single sample gave rise to the 18 T cell receptor beta chains below, sequenced in a study of CD8 T cells in ankylosing spondylitis. Each CDR3 protein gets one entry after TCRdb re-called the 5' RACE reads with MiXCR. There are under 300,000 distinct CDR3 sequences in the sample; about 10% occur only once, and approximately 6.6% lies in the top ten. The sequencing input was blood, either unsorted or a sorted T cell fraction (not recorded which). These receptors all stem from a male donor with ankylosing spondylitis or in good health (not recorded which).

The chain recombines TRBV12-3 or TRBV12-4 with TRBJ2-1; 8 bases agree with TRBD2. V was pared by 6 bases and J by 7 bases, with 11 bases of the junction left unmatched. The CDR3 has 15 residues. The CDR3 sequence: CASSPGGGADNEQFF. The CDR3 nucleotides are TGTGCCAGCAGCCCGGGAGGGGGGGCAGATAATGAGCAGTTCTTC.

This clonotype was seen repeatedly, ten times or more. This rearrangement joins TRBV7-2 to TRBJ2-1; 8 bases map to TRBD1. Looked up from germline, CDR1 is SGHTA and CDR2 is FQGNSA. Trimming cost V 3 bases and J 6 bases; bases outside gene matches: 7. This CDR3 contains 15 residues. CDR3 DNA sequence: TGTGCCAGCAGCTTGACAGGGGTGATGGTCAATGAGCAGTTCTTC. This translates into CASSLTGVMVNEQFF.

This clonotype has more than one count but fewer than ten. V and J are TRBV18 and TRBJ1-2; weak D call: TRBD1 (6 bases). Trimming removed 5 bases from V and 2 bases from J, with 15 bases in between. The CDR3 runs to 15 residues. In germline, CDR1 is KGHSH, CDR2 LQKENI. The CDR3, as DNA: TGTGCCAGCTCAAACGGACAGTCTCGAAACTATGGCTACACCTTC. Its protein is CASSNGQSRNYGYTF.

This clonotype appeared many times. The chain links TRBV5-1 to TRBJ2-1; D may be TRBD2 (7 bases). The CDR3 has 18 residues. V was trimmed by 0 bases and J by 8 bases, leaving 24 bases between them. CDR1 and CDR2 from the germline V gene are SGHRS and YFSETQ. CDR3 DNA sequence: TGCGCCAGCAGCTTGGCCGGGGCGGGGGCCCCACCCAGGGATGAGCAGTTCTTC. Translation gives CASSLAGAGAPPRDEQFF.

This clonotype was picked up many times. The chain joins TRBV5-1 to TRBJ2-1; the D is unclear. There are 14 residues in the CDR3. Germline CDR1 reads SGHRS; CDR2 reads YFSETQ. Between the trimmed V and J ends, which lost 4 bases and 5 bases, there was a span of 13 bases. In nucleotides, the CDR3 is TGCGCCAGCAGCCCGGGTCGTGAGGACAATGAGCAGTTCTTC. It specifies CASSPGREDNEQFF.

This clonotype was seen repeatedly, ten times or more. The CDR3 region has the DNA TGCGCCAGCAGCCCATTACCCTCCTACGAGCAGTACTTC. It encodes CASSPLPSYEQYF. The V and J genes are TRBV5-1 and TRBJ2-7; no reliable D call. V was pared by 4 bases and J by 0 bases, with 8 bases between. Germline assignment: CDR1 SGHRS and CDR2 YFSETQ. The CDR3 runs to 13 residues.

The chain carries TRBV5-1 and TRBJ2-3; 9 bases map to TRBD2. The CDR3 has 17 amino acids. Germline trimming cut 1 base from V and 3 bases from J; bases unmatched to any gene: 9. CDR1 and CDR2 from the germline V gene are SGHRS and YFSETQ. DNA of the CDR3: TGCGCCAGCAGCTTGTCGGCGGGGGGGCGTTTGACAGATACGCAGTATTTT. Protein product: CASSLSAGGRLTDTQYF. Full variable domain (rest looked up from reference TRBV5-1 and TRBJ2-3): KAGVTQTPRYLIKTRGQQVTLSCSPISGHRSVSWYQQTPGQGLQFLFEYFSETQRNKGNFPGRFSGRQFSNSRSEMNVSTLELGDSALYLCASSLSAGGRLTDTQYFGPGTRLTVL.

The table lists this clonotype with many counts. V gene TRBV10-3 combines with J gene TRBJ2-7; TRBD2 matches at 12 bases. CDR1 is ENHRY and CDR2 is SYGVKD in the germline V gene. Trimming cost V 6 bases and J 2 bases; bases outside gene matches: 8. The CDR3 is 16 amino acids. The CDR3 coding sequence is TGTGCCATCAGGGGCCTAGGACTAGCGGGGACCTACGAGCAGTACTTC. This gives the protein CAIRGLGLAGTYEQYF.

This clonotype occurred a few times. A much larger clone sits a single nucleotide away, making a read error possible. The gene calls are TRBV5-1 and TRBJ1-2; D is ambiguous. CDR1 is SGHRS and CDR2 is YFSETQ in the germline V gene. The CDR3 is made up of 14 amino acids. The V end lost 2 bases, the J end lost 1 base, and 9 bases lay between the germline ends. This CDR3 is CASSFGRDNYGYTF. CDR3 DNA: TGCGCCAGCAGCTTTGGACGCGATAACTATGGCTACACCTTC.

The CDR3 sequence: CASSPSGGGASYNEQFF. The CDR3 nucleotides read TGTGCCAGCAGCCCGAGCGGCGGGGGGGCGTCCTACAATGAGCAGTTCTTC. The genes are TRBV7-9 and TRBJ2-1, with 9 bases fitting TRBD2. The CDR3 contains 17 residues. The germline V gene has CDR1 SEHNR and CDR2 FQNEAQ (reference sequence). Trimming took 5 bases from V and 1 from J; bases not matched to a gene: 9.

This clonotype has at least ten counts. The chain recombines TRBV15 with TRBJ2-5; D is possibly TRBD2 (5 bases). V was shortened by 0 bases and J by 5 bases, with 16 bases between the two germline ends. CDR1 and CDR2 (germline): LNHNV, YYDKDF (reference sequence). The CDR3 is 16 amino acids. DNA for the CDR3: TGTGCCACCAGCAGAGAGAGAGGGAATCTGCGGGAGACCCAGTACTTC. Amino acids: CATSRERGNLRETQYF.

This clonotype came up a few times. V usage is TRBV14 and J usage is TRBJ1-1; D possibly corresponds to TRBD1 (6 bases). CDR1 SGHDN and CDR2 FVKESK come from the germline V gene. Deletions cut 2 bases from V and 6 bases from J, with 13 bases between. The CDR3 runs 14 residues. The CDR3 loop reads CASSQHDRSAEAFF. CDR3 bases: TGTGCCAGCAGCCAACATGACAGGTCTGCTGAAGCTTTCTTT. Using reference TRBV14 and TRBJ1-1 for the parts outside the CDR3, the full variable domain is EAGVTQFPSHSVIEKGQTVTLRCDPISGHDNLYWYRRVMGKEIKFLLHFVKESKQDESGMPNNRFLAERTGGTYSTLKVQPAELEDSGVYFCASSQHDRSAEAFFGQGTRLTVV.

In its sample, this clonotype was seen many times. The rearrangement uses TRBV6-5 and TRBJ2-7, with a possible D match to TRBD1 (6 bases). Trimming took off 6 bases at V and 3 bases at J, with 15 bases between the two ends. The CDR3 runs 14 residues. Germline loops: CDR1 MNHEY, CDR2 SVGAGI. The CDR3 DNA reads TGTGCCAGCAGCTACCGACAGGTACACTACGAGCAGTACTTC. It specifies CASSYRQVHYEQYF.

At least ten counts were recorded for this clonotype. The chain combines TRBV12-3 or TRBV12-4 with TRBJ2-7; D is undetermined. The CDR3 loop spans 13 amino acids. V gave up 3 bases and J gave up 1 base, with 7 bases separating them. The chain's CDR3 is CASSFWGSYEQYF. In nucleotides, the CDR3 is TGTGCCAGCAGTTTTTGGGGTTCCTACGAGCAGTACTTC.

This clonotype was seen at least ten times. CDR3 sequence reads: CSAPYRGETQYF. As DNA, the CDR3 is TGCAGCGCGCCGTACAGGGGAGAGACCCAGTACTTC. The chain links TRBV29-1 to TRBJ2-5; 7 nucleotides align to TRBD1. CDR3 length equals 12 residues. V lost 7 bases and J lost 4; bases outside the gene matches: 6. CDR1 and CDR2 (germline): SQVTM, ANQGSEA.

In this sample, this clonotype turned up many times. J is TRBJ2-2 and V is TRBV5-1; D is uncertain. This CDR3 is 16 amino acids long. Trimming removed 4 bases at V and 0 bases at J, with 13 bases between. Germline values: CDR1 SGHRS, CDR2 YFSETQ. The CDR3 DNA is TGCGCCAGCAGCATCCGAGACACGTCGAACACCGGGGAGCTGTTTTTT. This translates into CASSIRDTSNTGELFF.

This clonotype has just a few counts. The CDR3: CASSLWAPSNNEQFF. DNA for the CDR3: TGTGCCAGCAGCTTATGGGCACCTAGCAACAATGAGCAGTTCTTC. The chain links TRBV7-2 to TRBJ2-1; D is possibly TRBD2 (5 bases). Between the trimmed V and J ends, which lost 2 bases and 5 bases, there was a span of 13 bases. Germline CDR1 reads SGHTA; CDR2 reads FQGNSA. The CDR3 covers 15 residues.

This clonotype was observed at least ten times. The genes are TRBV7-8 and TRBJ2-7; D is perhaps TRBD1 (5 bases). The CDR3 is 15 amino acids. Germline V gene sequence: CDR1 SGHVS, CDR2 FQNEAQ. Trimming took off 6 bases at V and 1 base at J, with 16 bases between the two ends. CDR3 sequence reads: CASSLSGAGSYEQYF. The CDR3 DNA is TGTGCCAGCAGTCTTAGTGGGGCTGGATCCTACGAGCAGTACTTC.